This T cell receptor beta chain is from a study of CDR3 diversity in severe acne. The CDR3 length is 16 residues. V was trimmed by 4 bases and J by 0 bases, leaving 16 bases between them. In germline, CDR1 is SGDLS, CDR2 YYNGEE. TCRdb reanalysed the PCR reads using MiXCR and keeps one entry per CDR3 protein. The sample lists roughly 81,000 distinct CDR3 sequences, approximately 52% occurring once. This TCR derives from a male donor in good health, serving as a control. Material: blood. The gene calls are TRBV9 and TRBJ1-1; D ambiguous. The CDR3 protein is CASSNPSTVMNTEAFF. The CDR3 coding sequence is TGTGCCAGCAGCAACCCTTCGACGGTTATGAACACTGAAGCTTTCTTT.